The sequence of this T cell receptor (beta chain) was determined in a study of blood T cells in healthy people across ages. Primed by a sample-barcoded 5' primer and a J-beta primer mix, a second PCR proceeded for about 6 to 12 cycles. With 12 random nucleotides, a template-switch adaptor tagged each individual cDNA molecule. TCRdb re-derived calls from the 5' RACE reads in MiXCR, one entry per CDR3 protein. Altogether around 1.1 million distinct CDR3 sequences are present, around two fifths being singletons, with the ten largest covering around 14%. The sample was blood. The sequence was collected from a man aged 18 to 29 in good health.

CDR3 DNA sequence: TGTGCCAGCAGCTTCCCGACAGCGCTAGCCAAAAACATTCAGTACTTC. This encodes CASSFPTALAKNIQYF. J is TRBJ2-4 and V is TRBV5-6; D possibly corresponds to TRBD1 (5 bases). The CDR3 runs 16 residues. Germline V gene data show CDR1 as SGHDT and CDR2 as YYEEEE. V was cut by 2 bases and J by 0 bases, with 12 bases left in between.